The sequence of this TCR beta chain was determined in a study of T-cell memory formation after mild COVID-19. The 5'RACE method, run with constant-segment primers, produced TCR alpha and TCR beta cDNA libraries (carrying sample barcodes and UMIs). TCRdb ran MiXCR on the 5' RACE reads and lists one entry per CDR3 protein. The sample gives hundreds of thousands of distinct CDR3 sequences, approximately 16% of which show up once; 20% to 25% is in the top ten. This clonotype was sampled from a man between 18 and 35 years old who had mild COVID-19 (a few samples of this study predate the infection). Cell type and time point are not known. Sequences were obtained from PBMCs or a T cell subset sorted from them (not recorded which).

CDR3 sequence reads: CASSYSAASPSTGELFF. The CDR3 nucleotides are TGTGCCAGCAGTTACTCGGCAGCCTCCCCGAGCACCGGGGAGCTGTTTTTT. J is TRBJ2-2 and V is TRBV6-5; no reliable D call. V was trimmed by 0 bases and J by 4 bases, leaving 15 bases between them. CDR1 and CDR2 (germline): MNHEY, SVGAGI. The CDR3 spans 17 residues.